This T cell receptor beta chain was documented in a study of CD8 T cells in ankylosing spondylitis. Regarding the study as a whole: Disease-linked clones reportedly showed significant enrichment in matched ankylosing spondylitis synovial fluid. Blood of patients with ankylosing spondylitis appeared to be characterized by a TCR beta motif of 8 or 9 highly homologous variants.

The CDR3 is 15 residues long. The V and J ends lost 0 bases and 3 bases respectively, with 11 bases between them. CDR1 and CDR2 from the germline V gene are MNHEY and SVGAGI. TCRdb ran MiXCR on the 5' RACE reads and lists one entry per CDR3 protein. The table lists a few hundred thousand distinct CDR3 sequences, 18% of them singletons. Turning to this clonotype: Its antigen is as yet unknown.

The receptor's source is a male donor with ankylosing spondylitis or in good health (not recorded which). The sequenced sample consisted of blood, either unsorted or a sorted T cell fraction (not recorded which). The chain is built from TRBV6-5 and TRBJ1-2; the D is unclear. The CDR3 DNA reads as TGTGCCAGCAGTTACTCGGTATGGGTGGACTATGGCTACACCTTC. It specifies CASSYSVWVDYGYTF.